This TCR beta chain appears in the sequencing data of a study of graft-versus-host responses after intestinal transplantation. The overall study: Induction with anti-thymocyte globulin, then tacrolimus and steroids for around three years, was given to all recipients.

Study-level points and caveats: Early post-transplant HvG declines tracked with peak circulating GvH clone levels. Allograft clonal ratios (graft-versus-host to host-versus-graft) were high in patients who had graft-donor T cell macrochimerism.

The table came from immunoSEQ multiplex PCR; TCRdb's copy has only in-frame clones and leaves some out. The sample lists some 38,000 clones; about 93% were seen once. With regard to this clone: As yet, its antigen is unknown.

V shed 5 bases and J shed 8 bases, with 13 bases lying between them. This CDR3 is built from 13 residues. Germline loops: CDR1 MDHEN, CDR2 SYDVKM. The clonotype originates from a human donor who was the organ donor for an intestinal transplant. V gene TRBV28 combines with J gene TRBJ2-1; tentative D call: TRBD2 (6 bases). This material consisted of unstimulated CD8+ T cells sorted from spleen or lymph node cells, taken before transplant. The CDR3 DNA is TGTGCCAGCAGTAGCGGGTCGTGGGATGAGCAGTTCTTC. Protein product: CASSSGSWDEQFF. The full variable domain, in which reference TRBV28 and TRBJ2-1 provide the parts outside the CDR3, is DVKVTQSSRYLVKRTGEKVFLECVQDMDHENMFWYRQDPGLGLRLIYFSYDVKMKEKGDIPEGYSVSREKKERFSLILESASTNQTSMYLCASSSGSWDEQFFGPGTRLTVL.